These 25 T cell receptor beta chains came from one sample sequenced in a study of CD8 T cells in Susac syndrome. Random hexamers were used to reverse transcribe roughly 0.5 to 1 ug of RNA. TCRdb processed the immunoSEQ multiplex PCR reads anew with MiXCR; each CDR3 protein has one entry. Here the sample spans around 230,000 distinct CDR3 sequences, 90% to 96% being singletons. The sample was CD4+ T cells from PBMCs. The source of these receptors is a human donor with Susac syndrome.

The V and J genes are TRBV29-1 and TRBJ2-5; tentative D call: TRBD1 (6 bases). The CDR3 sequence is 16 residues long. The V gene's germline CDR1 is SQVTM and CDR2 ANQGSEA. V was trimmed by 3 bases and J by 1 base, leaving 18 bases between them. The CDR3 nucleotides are TGCAGCGTTGATGAAAGACAGGTCCTGAGCCAAGAGACCCAGTACTTC. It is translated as CSVDERQVLSQETQYF. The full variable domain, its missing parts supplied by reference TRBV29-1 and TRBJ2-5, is SAVISQKPSRDICQRGTSLTIQCQVDSQVTMMFWYRQQPGQSLTLIATANQGSEATYESGFVIDKFPISRPNLTFSTLTVSNMSPEDSSIYLCSVDERQVLSQETQYFGPGTRLLVL.

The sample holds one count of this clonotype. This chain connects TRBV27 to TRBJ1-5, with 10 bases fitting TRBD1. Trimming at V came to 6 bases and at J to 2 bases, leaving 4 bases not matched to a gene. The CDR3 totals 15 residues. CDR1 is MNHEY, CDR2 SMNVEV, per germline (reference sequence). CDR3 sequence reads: CASSPDRGGNQPQHF. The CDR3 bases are TGTGCCAGCAGCCCGGACAGGGGGGGCAATCAGCCCCAGCATTTT.

DNA of the CDR3: TGTGCCAGCAGCGCCCAGCAGACCCAGTACTTC. This sequence encodes CASSAQQTQYF. The chain links TRBV7-9 to TRBJ2-5; no definite D call. Germline-derived CDR1 and CDR2 are SEHNR and FQNEAQ (reference sequence). CDR3 length equals 11 residues. V lost 5 bases to trimming and J lost 6 bases, with 7 bases between them.

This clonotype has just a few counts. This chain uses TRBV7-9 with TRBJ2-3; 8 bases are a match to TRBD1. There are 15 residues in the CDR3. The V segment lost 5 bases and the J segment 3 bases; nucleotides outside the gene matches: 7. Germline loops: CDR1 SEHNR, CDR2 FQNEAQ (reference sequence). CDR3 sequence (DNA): TGTGCCAGCAGCCCTTGGACAGGGTCAACAGATACGCAGTATTTT. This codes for CASSPWTGSTDTQYF.

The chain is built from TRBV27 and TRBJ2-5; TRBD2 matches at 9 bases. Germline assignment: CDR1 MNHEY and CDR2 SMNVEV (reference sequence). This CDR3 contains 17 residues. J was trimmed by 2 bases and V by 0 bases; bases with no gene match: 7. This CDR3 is CASSLSPTSGPQETQYF. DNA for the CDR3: TGTGCCAGCAGTTTATCCCCCACTAGCGGGCCGCAAGAGACCCAGTACTTC.

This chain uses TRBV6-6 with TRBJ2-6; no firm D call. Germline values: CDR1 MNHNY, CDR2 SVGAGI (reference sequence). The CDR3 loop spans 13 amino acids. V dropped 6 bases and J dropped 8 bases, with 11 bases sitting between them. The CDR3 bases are TGTGCCAGCAGGGTAACTAAGACCAACGTCCTGACTTTC. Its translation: CASRVTKTNVLTF.

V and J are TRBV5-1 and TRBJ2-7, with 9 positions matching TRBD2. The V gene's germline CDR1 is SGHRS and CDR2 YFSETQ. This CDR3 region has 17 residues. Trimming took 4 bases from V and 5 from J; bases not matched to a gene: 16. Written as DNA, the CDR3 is TGCGCCAGCAGCCGGAAATTTGTGGCGGGAGGGCCCAACGAGCAGTACTTC. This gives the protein CASSRKFVAGGPNEQYF.

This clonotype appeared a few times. The CDR3 DNA follows: TGTGCCTGGTTCACCCATACGCAGTATTTT. It translates to CAWFTHTQYF. The chain couples TRBV30 to TRBJ2-3, with no clear D. V lost 5 bases and J lost 7, with 7 bases in between. CDR3 length: 10 residues. Looked up from germline, CDR1 is GTSNPN and CDR2 is SVGIG (reference sequence).

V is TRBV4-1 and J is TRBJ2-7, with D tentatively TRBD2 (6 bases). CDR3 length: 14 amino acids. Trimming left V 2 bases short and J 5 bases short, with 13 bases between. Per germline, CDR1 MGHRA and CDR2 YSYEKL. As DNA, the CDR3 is TGCGCCAGCAGCCAAATCGGGGGAGGCAACGAGCAGTACTTC. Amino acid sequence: CASSQIGGGNEQYF.

This chain's CDR3 is CSATGTGGTDTQYF. In DNA, the CDR3 is TGCAGTGCTACCGGGACAGGGGGAACAGATACGCAGTATTTT. The J gene is TRBJ2-3, the V gene TRBV20-1, with 11 bases matching TRBD1. V trimming: 4 bases; J trimming: 3 bases; junction bases outside the gene matches: 3. Germline loops: CDR1 DFQATT, CDR2 SNEGSKA (reference sequence). The CDR3 has 14 residues.

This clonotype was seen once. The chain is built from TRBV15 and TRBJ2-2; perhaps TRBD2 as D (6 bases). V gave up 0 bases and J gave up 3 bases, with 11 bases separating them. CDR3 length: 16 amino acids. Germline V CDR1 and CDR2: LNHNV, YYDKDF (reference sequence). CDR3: CATSRDPGEDTGELFF. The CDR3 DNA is TGTGCCACCAGCAGAGATCCGGGGGAGGACACCGGGGAGCTGTTTTTT. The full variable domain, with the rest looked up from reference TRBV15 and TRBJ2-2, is DAMVIQNPRYQVTQFGKPVTLSCSQTLNHNVMYWYQQKSSQAPKLLFHYYDKDFNNEADTPDNFQSRRPNTSFCFLDIRSPGLGDTAMYLCATSRDPGEDTGELFFGEGSRLTVL.

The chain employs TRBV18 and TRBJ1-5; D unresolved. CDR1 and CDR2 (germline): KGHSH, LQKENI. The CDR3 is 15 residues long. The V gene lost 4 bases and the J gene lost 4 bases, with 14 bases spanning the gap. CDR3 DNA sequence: TGTGCCAGCTCACAGGACGGACTGGGAAATCAGCCCCAGCATTTT. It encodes CASSQDGLGNQPQHF.

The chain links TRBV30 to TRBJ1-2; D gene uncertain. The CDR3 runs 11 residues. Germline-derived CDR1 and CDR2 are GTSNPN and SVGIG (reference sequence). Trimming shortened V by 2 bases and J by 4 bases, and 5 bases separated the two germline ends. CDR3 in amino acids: CAWSPSYGYTF. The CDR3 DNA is TGTGCCTGGAGTCCTTCCTATGGCTACACCTTC.

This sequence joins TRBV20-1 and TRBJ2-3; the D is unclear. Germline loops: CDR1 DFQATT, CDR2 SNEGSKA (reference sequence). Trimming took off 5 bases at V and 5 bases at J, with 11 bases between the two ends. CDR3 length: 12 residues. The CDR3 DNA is TGCAGTGCTTCCCGGCGGCGAGATACGCAGTATTTT. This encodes CSASRRRDTQYF.

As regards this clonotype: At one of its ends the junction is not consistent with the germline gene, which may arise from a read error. The CDR3 DNA follows: TGTGCCAGCAGTATCCCAGGGACCGCCATAAACATTCAGTACTTC. Protein: CASSIPGTAINIQYF. V gene TRBV12-3 or TRBV12-4 combines with J gene TRBJ2-4; the D call may be TRBD1 or TRBD2 (5 bases each). This CDR3 is 15 amino acids long.

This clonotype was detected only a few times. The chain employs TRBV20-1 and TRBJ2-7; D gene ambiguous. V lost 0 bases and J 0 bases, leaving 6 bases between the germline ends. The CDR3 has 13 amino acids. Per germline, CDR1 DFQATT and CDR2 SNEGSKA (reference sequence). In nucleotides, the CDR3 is TGCAGTGCTAGAGATCGGACCTCCTACGAGCAGTACTTC. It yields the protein CSARDRTSYEQYF.

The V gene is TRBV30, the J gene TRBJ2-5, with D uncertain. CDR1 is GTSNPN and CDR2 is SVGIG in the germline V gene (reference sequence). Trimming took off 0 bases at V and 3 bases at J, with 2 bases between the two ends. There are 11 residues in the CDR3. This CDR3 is CAWSVKETQYF. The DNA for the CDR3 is TGTGCCTGGAGTGTAAAAGAGACCCAGTACTTC. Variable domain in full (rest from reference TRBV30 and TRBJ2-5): SQTIHQWPATLVQPVGSPLSLECTVEGTSNPNLYWYRQAAGRGLQLLFYSVGIGQISSEVPQNLSASRPQDRQFILSSKKLLLSDSGFYLCAWSVKETQYFGPGTRLLVL.

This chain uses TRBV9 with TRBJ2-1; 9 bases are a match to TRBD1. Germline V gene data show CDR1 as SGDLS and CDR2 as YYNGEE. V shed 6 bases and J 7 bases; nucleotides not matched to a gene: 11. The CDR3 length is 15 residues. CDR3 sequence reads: CASTPGTGLRNEQFF. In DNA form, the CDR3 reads TGTGCCAGCACCCCCGGGACAGGGTTGAGGAATGAGCAGTTCTTC.

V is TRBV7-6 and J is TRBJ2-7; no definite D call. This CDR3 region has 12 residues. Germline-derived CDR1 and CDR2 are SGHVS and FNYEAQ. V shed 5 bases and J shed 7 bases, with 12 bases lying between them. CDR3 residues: CASSPSLREQYF. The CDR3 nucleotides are TGTGCCAGCAGCCCCAGTCTAAGGGAGCAGTACTTC.

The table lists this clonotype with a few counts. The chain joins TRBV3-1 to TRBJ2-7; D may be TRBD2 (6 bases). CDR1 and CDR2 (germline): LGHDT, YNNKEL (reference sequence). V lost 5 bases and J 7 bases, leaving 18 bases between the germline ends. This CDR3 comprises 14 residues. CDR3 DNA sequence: TGTGCCAGCAGCAGCAGACTAGTCCCGAAAGAGCAGTACTTC. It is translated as CASSSRLVPKEQYF.

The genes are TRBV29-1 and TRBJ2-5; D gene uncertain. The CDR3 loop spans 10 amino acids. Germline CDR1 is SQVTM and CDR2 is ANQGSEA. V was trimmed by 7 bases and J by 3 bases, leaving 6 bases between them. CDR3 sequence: CSGTEETQYF. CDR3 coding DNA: TGCAGCGGGACCGAAGAGACCCAGTACTTC.

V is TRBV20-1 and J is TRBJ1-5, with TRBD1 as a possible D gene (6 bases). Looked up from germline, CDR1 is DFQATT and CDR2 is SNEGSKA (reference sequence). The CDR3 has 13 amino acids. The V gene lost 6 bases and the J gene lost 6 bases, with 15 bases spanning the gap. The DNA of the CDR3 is TGCAGTGCGACACAGGGACTGGGTCAGCCCCAGCATTTT. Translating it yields CSATQGLGQPQHF.

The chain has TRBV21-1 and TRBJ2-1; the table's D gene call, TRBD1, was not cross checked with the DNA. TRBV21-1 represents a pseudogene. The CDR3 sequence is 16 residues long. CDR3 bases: TGTGCCAGCAGCAAAGCGGTTCAGGGGGCGAGCAATGAGCAGTTCTTC. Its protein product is CASSKAVQGASNEQFF.

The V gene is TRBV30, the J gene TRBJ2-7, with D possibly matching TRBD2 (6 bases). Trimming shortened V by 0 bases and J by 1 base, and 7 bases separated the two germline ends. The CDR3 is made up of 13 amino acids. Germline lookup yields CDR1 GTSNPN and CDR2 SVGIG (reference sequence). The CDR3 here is CAWSVSGSYEQYF. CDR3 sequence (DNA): TGTGCCTGGAGTGTAAGCGGGTCCTACGAGCAGTACTTC.

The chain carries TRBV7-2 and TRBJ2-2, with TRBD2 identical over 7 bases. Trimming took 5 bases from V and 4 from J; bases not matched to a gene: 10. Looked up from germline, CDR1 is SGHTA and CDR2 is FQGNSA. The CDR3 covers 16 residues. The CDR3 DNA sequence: TGTGCCAGCAGCCCCCCAGGAGGGAGGGCCACCGGGGAGCTGTTTTTT. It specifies CASSPPGGRATGELFF.